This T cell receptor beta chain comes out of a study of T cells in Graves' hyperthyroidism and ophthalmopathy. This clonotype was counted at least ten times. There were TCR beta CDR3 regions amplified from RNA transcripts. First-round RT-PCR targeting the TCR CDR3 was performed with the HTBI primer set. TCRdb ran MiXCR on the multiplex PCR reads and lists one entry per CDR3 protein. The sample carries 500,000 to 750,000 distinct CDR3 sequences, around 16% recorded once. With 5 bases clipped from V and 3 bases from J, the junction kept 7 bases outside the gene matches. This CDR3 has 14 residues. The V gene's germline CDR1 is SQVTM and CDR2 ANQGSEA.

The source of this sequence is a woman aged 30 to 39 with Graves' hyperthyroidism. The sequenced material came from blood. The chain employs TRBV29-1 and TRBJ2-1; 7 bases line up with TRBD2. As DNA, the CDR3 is TGCAGCGTTAGTAGGACTAGGGACTACAATGAGCAGTTCTTC. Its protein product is CSVSRTRDYNEQFF.